This TCR beta chain is from a study of blood T cells in healthy people across ages. The CDR3 contains 13 residues. Germline loops: CDR1 LNHDA, CDR2 SQIVND (reference sequence). The V and J ends lost 3 bases and 2 bases respectively, with 8 bases between them. Through a sample-barcoded 5' primer and a J-beta primer mix, a second PCR was run for 7 to 11 cycles. TCRdb independently ran MiXCR on the 5' RACE reads; one entry per CDR3 protein. The sample includes around 1,000,000 distinct CDR3 sequences, almost 25% of them seen just once. This sample also appeared in a second study, on T cells of mothers and their children.

The sequenced sample was blood. This sequence was found in a girl aged 2 to 9 in good health. This chain uses TRBV19 with TRBJ2-7; a possible D gene is TRBD2 (5 bases). The CDR3 reads CASSMTGAYEQYF. The CDR3 nucleotides read TGTGCCAGTAGTATGACCGGGGCCTACGAGCAGTACTTC. The entire variable domain, with the rest obtained from reference TRBV19 and TRBJ2-7, is as follows: DGGITQSPKYLFRKEGQNVTLSCEQNLNHDAMYWYRQDPGQGLRLIYYSQIVNDFQKGDIAEGYSVSREKKESFPLTVTSAQKNPTAFYLCASSMTGAYEQYFGPGTRLTVT.